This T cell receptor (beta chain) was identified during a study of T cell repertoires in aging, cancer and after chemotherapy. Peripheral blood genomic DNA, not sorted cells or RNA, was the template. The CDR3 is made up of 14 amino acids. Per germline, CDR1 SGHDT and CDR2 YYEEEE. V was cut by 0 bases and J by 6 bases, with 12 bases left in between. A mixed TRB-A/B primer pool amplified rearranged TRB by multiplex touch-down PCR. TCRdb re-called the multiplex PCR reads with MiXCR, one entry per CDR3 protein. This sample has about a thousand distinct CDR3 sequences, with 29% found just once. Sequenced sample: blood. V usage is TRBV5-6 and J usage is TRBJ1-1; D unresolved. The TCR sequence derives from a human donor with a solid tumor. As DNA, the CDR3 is TGTGCCAGCAGCTTGGACGGACTCCTCCCTGAAGCTTTCTTT. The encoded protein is CASSLDGLLPEAFF.